This TCR beta chain was found in a study of CD8+CD57+ T cells in acquired aplastic anemia. Study conclusions and caveats: Overlapping CD8+ CDR3 repertoires of patients and controls contained around 30 shared sequences. Patient and control CD8+ Simpson's diversity was not significantly different.

CDR3 and TCR beta VDJ profiling relied on a genomic DNA template. TCRdb independently ran MiXCR on the reads; one entry per CDR3 protein. The sample yields tens of thousands of distinct CDR3 sequences, under 80% seen once. This clonotype was counted a single time. The antigen is not known. Trimming took 8 bases from V and 5 from J, leaving 8 bases between them. The CDR3 has 11 amino acids. Sequenced sample: sorted CD4+, CD8+, or CD8+CD57+ T cells (not recorded which) from PBMCs. This clonotype was sampled from a human donor in good health, serving as a control. The chain recombines TRBV12-3 or TRBV12-4 with TRBJ2-3; D gene ambiguous. CDR3 sequence: CASLFLDTQYF. The CDR3 DNA follows: TGTGCCAGCCTCTTTCTAGATACGCAGTATTTT.